These 20 T cell receptor beta chains came from one sample sequenced in a study of cytomegalovirus exposure and HLA in healthy donors (dated by TCRdb to about 2017). Library prep was done by the immunoSEQ multiplex PCR assay. The multiplex PCR relied on a mix of 60 forward primers for TCR Vbeta segments and 13 reverse primers for TCR Jbeta segments. Entries here come from immuneACCESS through TCRdb and include only in-frame sequences with V and J called. Some clones fail to appear in such tables; in the studies checked, an unresolved V gene covers under half of the shortfall, and the cause of the remainder is unknown. The table for this sample lists 150,000 to 200,000 clones; around 80% of them were counted only once. 1.5% to 1.9% of the sample is held by the ten biggest clonotypes. Sequencing used PBMCs. The receptors originated from a man in his forties in good health and CMV-seronegative.

This clone was detected only once. This chain joins TRBV11-1 and TRBJ1-2; the D gene is possibly TRBD1 (6 bases). The germline CDR1 and CDR2 sequences are SGHAT and FQDESV (reference sequence). Trimming pared 1 base from V and 4 bases from J, leaving 10 bases between. This CDR3 spans 14 amino acids. DNA for the CDR3: TGTGCCAGCAGCTTAGGCGGCAGGGGCTATGGCTACACCTTC. Translating gives CASSLGGRGYGYTF.

CDR3: CASSLGVTPPYGYTF. Here the CDR3 DNA reads TGTGCCAGCAGCTTGGGAGTGACACCCCCCTATGGCTACACCTTC. The V and J genes are TRBV5-6 and TRBJ1-2; D is undetermined. CDR3 length equals 15 residues. Trimming removed 0 bases at V and 4 bases at J, with 13 bases between. Germline CDR1 reads SGHDT; CDR2 reads YYEEEE.

The chain joins TRBV7-9 to TRBJ1-3, with TRBD1 matching 8 bases. Germline V lookup: CDR1 SEHNR, CDR2 FQNEAQ (reference sequence). Trimming removed 2 bases from V and 0 bases from J; junction bases left unmatched: 12. CDR3 length: 19 residues. The CDR3 is CASSLPPGQAPVSGNTIYF. Written as DNA, the CDR3 is TGTGCCAGCAGCTTACCTCCGGGACAGGCACCAGTCTCTGGAAACACCATATATTTT.

The chain couples TRBV10-3 to TRBJ1-2; the match to TRBD1 covers 9 bases. The germline CDR1 and CDR2 sequences are ENHRY and SYGVKD. This CDR3 is built from 16 residues. J lost 4 bases, V lost 7 bases, and 13 bases had no gene match. CDR3 DNA sequence: TGTGCCATCAACGCTGCTCCGGGACAGGGTGTCTATGGCTACACCTTC. It translates to CAINAAPGQGVYGYTF.

The table lists this clone with a few counts. The chain combines TRBV10-2 with TRBJ2-5, with 7 bases lining up with TRBD2. With 7 bases clipped from V and 5 bases from J, the junction kept 16 bases outside the gene matches. This CDR3 contains 16 residues. Germline V gene data show CDR1 as WSHSY and CDR2 as SAAADI. The CDR3 DNA is TGCGCCAGCACATATGTGGCGGGAGCCGCAGAGGAGACCCAGTACTTC. It specifies CASTYVAGAAEETQYF.

The chain links TRBV5-1 to TRBJ2-1; 8 nucleotides line up with TRBD2. Trimming removed 4 bases from V and 4 bases from J; junction bases left unmatched: 10. There are 16 residues in the CDR3. The germline V gene encodes CDR1 SGHRS and CDR2 YFSETQ. CDR3 in amino acids: CASSPESSGWYNEQFF. DNA of the CDR3: TGCGCCAGCAGCCCTGAGTCTAGCGGGTGGTACAATGAGCAGTTCTTC.

The chain has TRBV9 and TRBJ2-7, with 10 bases matching TRBD1. V lost 4 bases, J lost 2 bases, and 6 bases stayed unmatched. Germline assignment: CDR1 SGDLS and CDR2 YYNGEE. CDR3 length: 15 residues. The CDR3 DNA follows: TGTGCCAGCAGCTCCGAAGGGACAGGGGCCTACGAGCAGTACTTC. Its translation is CASSSEGTGAYEQYF.

The chain joins TRBV28 to TRBJ1-5; 11 nucleotides align to TRBD1. Germline CDR1 MDHEN, CDR2 SYDVKM. Trimming removed 7 bases from V and 5 bases from J; junction bases left unmatched: 4. The CDR3 totals 14 residues. The CDR3 protein is CASTGTGGDQPQHF. The CDR3 DNA sequence: TGTGCCAGCACCGGGACAGGGGGGGATCAGCCCCAGCATTTT.

This clone has a single count. The V call is TRBV28, the J call TRBJ2-1; 9 nucleotides match TRBD2. After removal of 3 bases from V and 10 bases from J, the junction contained 4 bases not matched to a gene. This CDR3 spans 13 amino acids. Germline V gene lookup returns CDR1 MDHEN and CDR2 SYDVKM. CDR3 coding DNA: TGTGCCAGCAGTTTGGGACTAGCATCCGAGCAGTTCTTC. It is translated as CASSLGLASEQFF. Based on the CDR3 plus reference TRBV28 and TRBJ2-1, the full variable domain is DVKVTQSSRYLVKRTGEKVFLECVQDMDHENMFWYRQDPGLGLRLIYFSYDVKMKEKGDIPEGYSVSREKKERFSLILESASTNQTSMYLCASSLGLASEQFFGPGTRLTVL.

The genes are TRBV2 and TRBJ2-7; 8 nucleotides agree with TRBD1. Germline trimming cut 4 bases from V and 9 bases from J; bases unmatched to any gene: 11. CDR3 length equals 14 residues. CDR1 is SNHLY and CDR2 is FYNNEI in the germline V gene. The CDR3 sequence is CASSGQGALHGQYF. In DNA, the CDR3 is TGTGCCAGCAGTGGTCAGGGGGCGCTTCACGGGCAGTACTTC.

A single count supports this clone. The chain combines TRBV29-1 with TRBJ2-1; D gene ambiguous. V lost 3 bases, J lost 7 bases, and 13 bases lay in between. The CDR3 sequence is 13 residues long. Germline CDR1 is SQVTM and CDR2 is ANQGSEA. The CDR3 is CSVDRHQENEQFF. The CDR3 coding sequence is TGCAGCGTTGACAGGCACCAAGAAAATGAGCAGTTCTTC.

The genes are TRBV5-4 and TRBJ2-1; 9 bases align to TRBD2. Germline values: CDR1 SGHNT, CDR2 YYREEE (reference sequence). The CDR3 sequence is 15 residues long. Trimming at V came to 1 base and at J to 3 bases, leaving 2 bases not matched to a gene. CDR3 protein: CASSLPSGDYNEQFF. The CDR3 nucleotides are TGTGCCAGCAGCTTGCCTAGCGGGGACTACAATGAGCAGTTCTTC.

The genes are TRBV7-2 and TRBJ1-2, with D unclear. Between the trimmed V and J ends, which lost 1 base and 8 bases, there was a span of 11 bases. In germline, CDR1 is SGHTA, CDR2 FQGNSA. The CDR3 spans 13 residues. CDR3 in DNA: TGTGCCAGCAGCTTAGTCGCGACGGAGGGCTACACCTTC. Its translation is CASSLVATEGYTF.

V and J are TRBV6-1 and TRBJ2-7, with D possibly matching TRBD2 (5 bases). CDR1 is MNHNS, CDR2 SASEGT, per germline. The CDR3 totals 14 residues. CDR3 sequence: CASSEAENYALGDV. In nucleotides, the CDR3 is TGTGCCAGCAGTGAAGCGGAGAACTATGCCTTGGGAGACGTC.

Worth noting for this clone: At one end, the junction sequence differs from germline, possibly due to a read error. V and J are TRBV6-1 and TRBJ2-1; D may be TRBD2 (7 bases). Germline V gene data show CDR1 as MNHNS and CDR2 as SASEGT. CDR3 size: 15 residues. For the CDR3, the DNA is TGTGCCAGCAGTGAAGGAGGGGGTAGAGCGGGGTCGGAGATCTTC. It translates to CASSEGGGRAGSEIF.

The chain carries TRBV28 and TRBJ1-3; possible D gene TRBD1, 6 bases. There are 14 residues in the CDR3. The germline V gene has CDR1 MDHEN and CDR2 SYDVKM. The V end lost 8 bases, the J end lost 4 bases, and 15 bases lay between the germline ends. The DNA for the CDR3 is TGTGCCAGCGGCGTTGGGGGGGCAGGAAACACCATATATTTT. It translates to CASGVGGAGNTIYF. Filled out from reference TRBV28 and TRBJ1-3, the complete variable domain reads DVKVTQSSRYLVKRTGEKVFLECVQDMDHENMFWYRQDPGLGLRLIYFSYDVKMKEKGDIPEGYSVSREKKERFSLILESASTNQTSMYLCASGVGGAGNTIYFGEGSWLTVV.

The chain has TRBV28 and TRBJ2-7, with 7 positions matching TRBD1. Germline CDR1 and CDR2: MDHEN and SYDVKM. The V and J ends lost 4 bases and 2 bases, in that order; junction bases with no gene match: 8. This CDR3 comprises 15 residues. In DNA form, the CDR3 reads TGTGCCAGCAGTTCCCGGGACAGAGGAACCTACGAGCAGTACTTC. Its translation is CASSSRDRGTYEQYF.

V usage is TRBV5-6 and J usage is TRBJ1-2; D not certain. V dropped 0 bases and J dropped 4 bases, with 7 bases sitting between them. The CDR3 covers 13 residues. Germline CDR1 reads SGHDT; CDR2 reads YYEEEE. CDR3 residues: CASSLDRTYGYTF. In DNA form, the CDR3 reads TGTGCCAGCAGCTTGGACAGAACCTATGGCTACACCTTC.

The chain uses TRBV29-1 and TRBJ1-2, with D tentatively TRBD1 (6 bases). The CDR3 runs 12 residues. The germline gives CDR1 SQVTM, CDR2 ANQGSEA. V lost 7 bases, J lost 4 bases, and 13 bases lay in between. The chain's CDR3 is CSAWTAIYGYTF. CDR3 nucleotide sequence: TGCAGCGCATGGACAGCGATCTATGGCTACACCTTC.

The chain uses TRBV27 and TRBJ2-3; a weak D match, TRBD2 (6 bases). V lost 4 bases and J lost 5, with 13 bases in between. This CDR3 region has 14 residues. CDR1 is MNHEY and CDR2 is SMNVEV in the germline V gene (reference sequence). In DNA form, the CDR3 reads TGTGCCAGCAGTTCAACGGCTAGCGTAGATACGCAGTATTTT. It specifies CASSSTASVDTQYF.